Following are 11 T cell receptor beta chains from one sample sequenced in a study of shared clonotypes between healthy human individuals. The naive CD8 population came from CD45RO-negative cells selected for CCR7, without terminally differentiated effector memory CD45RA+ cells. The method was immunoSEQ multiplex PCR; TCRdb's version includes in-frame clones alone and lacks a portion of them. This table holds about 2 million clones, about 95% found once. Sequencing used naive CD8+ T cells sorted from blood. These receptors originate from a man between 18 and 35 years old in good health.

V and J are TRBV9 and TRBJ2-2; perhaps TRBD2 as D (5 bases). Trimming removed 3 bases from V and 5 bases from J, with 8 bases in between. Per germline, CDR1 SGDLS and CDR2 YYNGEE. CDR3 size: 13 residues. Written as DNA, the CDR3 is TGTGCCAGCAGCGACCCGGGGACCGGGGAGCTGTTTTTT. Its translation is CASSDPGTGELFF.

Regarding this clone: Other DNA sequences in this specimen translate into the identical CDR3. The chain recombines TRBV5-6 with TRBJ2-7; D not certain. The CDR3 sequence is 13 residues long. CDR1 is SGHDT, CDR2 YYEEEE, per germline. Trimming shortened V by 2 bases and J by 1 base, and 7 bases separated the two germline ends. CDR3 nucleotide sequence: TGTGCCAGCAGCTTATACAGATCCTACGAGCAGTACTTC. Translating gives CASSLYRSYEQYF.

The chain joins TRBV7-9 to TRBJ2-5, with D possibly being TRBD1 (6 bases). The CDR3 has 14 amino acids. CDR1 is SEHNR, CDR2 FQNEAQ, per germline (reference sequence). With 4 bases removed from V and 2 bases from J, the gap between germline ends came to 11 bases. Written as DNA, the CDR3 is TGTGCCAGCAGCTCCAGACAGGAACAAGAGACCCAGTACTTC. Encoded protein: CASSSRQEQETQYF.

CDR3 in amino acids: CASGDRTSYEQYF. The CDR3 DNA follows: TGTGCCAGTGGGGACAGGACGTCCTACGAGCAGTACTTC. The chain is built from TRBV28 and TRBJ2-7; the match to TRBD1 covers 8 bases. The CDR3 consists of 13 residues. Per the germline V gene, CDR1 is MDHEN and CDR2 is SYDVKM. Germline trimming cut 9 bases from V and 1 base from J; bases unmatched to any gene: 5.

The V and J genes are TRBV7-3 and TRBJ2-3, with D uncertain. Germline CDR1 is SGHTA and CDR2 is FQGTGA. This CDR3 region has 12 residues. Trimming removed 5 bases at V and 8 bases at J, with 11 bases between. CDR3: CASSDPPGTQYF. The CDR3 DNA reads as TGTGCCAGCAGCGACCCCCCCGGTACGCAGTATTTT.

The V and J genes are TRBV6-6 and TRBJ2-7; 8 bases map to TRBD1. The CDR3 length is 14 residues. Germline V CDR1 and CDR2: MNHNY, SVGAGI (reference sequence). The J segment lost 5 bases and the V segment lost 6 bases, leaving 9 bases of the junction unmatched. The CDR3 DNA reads TGTGCCAGCAGCCGGAGAGGGACAGGAGACGAGCAGTACTTC. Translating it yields CASSRRGTGDEQYF.

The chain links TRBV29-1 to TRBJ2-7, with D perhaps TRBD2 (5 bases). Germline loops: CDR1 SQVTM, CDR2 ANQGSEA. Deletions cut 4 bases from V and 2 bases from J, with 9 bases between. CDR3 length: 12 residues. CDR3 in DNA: TGCAGCGTTGGCCGGGGAACCTACGAGCAGTACTTC. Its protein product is CSVGRGTYEQYF.

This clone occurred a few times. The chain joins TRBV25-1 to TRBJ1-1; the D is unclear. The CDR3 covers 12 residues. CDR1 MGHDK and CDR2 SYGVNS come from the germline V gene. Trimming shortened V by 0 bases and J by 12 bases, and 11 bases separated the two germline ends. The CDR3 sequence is CASSEYGQTTFF. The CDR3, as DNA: TGTGCCAGCAGTGAATACGGGCAGACGACTTTCTTT. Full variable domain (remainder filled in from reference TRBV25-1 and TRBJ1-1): EADIYQTPRYLVIGTGKKITLECSQTMGHDKMYWYQQDPGMELHLIHYSYGVNSTEKGDLSSESTVSRIRTEHFPLTLESARPSHTSQYLCASSEYGQTTFFGQGTRLTVV.

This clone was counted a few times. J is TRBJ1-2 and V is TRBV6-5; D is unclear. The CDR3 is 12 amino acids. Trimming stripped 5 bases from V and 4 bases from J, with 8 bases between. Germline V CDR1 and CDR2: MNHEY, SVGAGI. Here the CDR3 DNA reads TGTGCCAGCAGTGAGGACGGCTATGGCTACACCTTC. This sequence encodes CASSEDGYGYTF.

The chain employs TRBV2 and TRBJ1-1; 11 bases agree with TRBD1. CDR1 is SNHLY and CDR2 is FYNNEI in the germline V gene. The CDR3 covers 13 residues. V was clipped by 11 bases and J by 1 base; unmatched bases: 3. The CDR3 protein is CAGQGAPNTEAFF. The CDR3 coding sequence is TGTGCCGGACAGGGGGCGCCGAACACTGAAGCTTTCTTT.

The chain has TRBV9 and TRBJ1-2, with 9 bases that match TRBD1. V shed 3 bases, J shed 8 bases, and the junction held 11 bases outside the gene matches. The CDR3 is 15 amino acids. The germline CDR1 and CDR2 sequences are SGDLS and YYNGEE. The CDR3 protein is CASSAWDRVGQGYTF. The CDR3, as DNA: TGTGCCAGCAGCGCCTGGGACAGGGTGGGCCAAGGCTACACCTTC.